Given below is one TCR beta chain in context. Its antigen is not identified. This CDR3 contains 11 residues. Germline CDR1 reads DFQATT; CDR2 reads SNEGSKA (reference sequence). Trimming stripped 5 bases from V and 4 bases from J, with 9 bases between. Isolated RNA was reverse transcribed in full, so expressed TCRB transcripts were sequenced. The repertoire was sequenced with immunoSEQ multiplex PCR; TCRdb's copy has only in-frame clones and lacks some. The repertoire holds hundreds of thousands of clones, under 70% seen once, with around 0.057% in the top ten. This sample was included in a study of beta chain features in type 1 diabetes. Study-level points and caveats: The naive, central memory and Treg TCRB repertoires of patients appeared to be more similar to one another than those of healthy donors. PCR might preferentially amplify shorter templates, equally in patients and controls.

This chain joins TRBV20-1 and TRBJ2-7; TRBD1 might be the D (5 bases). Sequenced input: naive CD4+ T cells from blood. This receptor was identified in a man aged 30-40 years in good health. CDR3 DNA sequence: TGCAGTGCTGAGACAGATTACGAGCAGTACTTC. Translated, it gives CSAETDYEQYF.